The source of this T cell receptor (beta chain) is a study of T cells after posttransplantation cyclophosphamide. General study points: TRB overlap between skin or GI tissue T cells and blood was limited. Recipient CMV seropositivity and CMV reactivation strongly tracked TRB clonality. Later blood repertoires were often dominated by clones from the donor CD8+ memory compartment.

A note on this clone: The antigen is undetermined.

Clones were sequenced by immunoSEQ multiplex PCR, and TCRdb holds only the in-frame ones, with some missing. The profile covers about 21,000 clones, with approximately 98% appearing a single time and about 0.14% taken by the ten largest. Germline assignment: CDR1 SGDLS and CDR2 YYNGEE. This CDR3 has 16 amino acids. V lost 4 bases to trimming and J lost 9 bases; unmatched junction nucleotides: 10. The sequencing input was naive CD8+ T cells sorted from PBMCs. This chain links TRBV9 with TRBJ2-1; TRBD2 matches at 13 bases. This clonotype was sampled from a middle-aged man in good health, CMV-negative, and a related stem cell transplant donor. This CDR3 is CASSPSGTSGITEQFF. CDR3 in DNA: TGTGCCAGCAGCCCCTCCGGGACTAGCGGGATCACTGAGCAGTTCTTC.